These 22 T cell receptor beta chains came from one sample sequenced in a study of naive and memory T cell subsets. Both TRBC1 and TRBC2 were covered by a beta constant-region primer of two equimolar oligonucleotides. TCRdb reanalysed the UMI-ligation and nested PCR reads using MiXCR and keeps one entry per CDR3 protein. The repertoire has 130,000 to 150,000 distinct CDR3 sequences, more than 15% of them found once; the top ten carry about 0.15%. Material: naive CD4+ T cells from blood. The receptor source for this set is a human donor in good health.

This clonotype was observed a few times. The CDR3 is CSVEAPGLAGGYNEQFF. The DNA for the CDR3 is TGCAGCGTTGAGGCCCCGGGACTAGCGGGAGGGTACAATGAGCAGTTCTTC. This chain connects TRBV29-1 to TRBJ2-1; 16 nucleotides line up with TRBD2. This CDR3 has 17 residues. With 3 bases clipped from V and 4 bases from J, the junction kept 6 bases outside the gene matches. CDR1 is SQVTM, CDR2 ANQGSEA, per germline.

The gene calls are TRBV4-2 and TRBJ2-5; no clear D. Germline-derived CDR1 and CDR2 are LGHNA and YNFKEQ. V was cut by 0 bases and J by 1 base, with 9 bases left in between. CDR3 size: 15 residues. In DNA form, the CDR3 reads TGTGCCAGCAGCCAAGAAACTCAGGCCCAAGAGACCCAGTACTTC. Translating it yields CASSQETQAQETQYF.

The sample holds a few counts of this clonotype. The rearrangement links TRBV6-5 to TRBJ2-7; 7 positions agree with TRBD2. CDR3 length: 18 residues. J lost 2 bases, V lost 2 bases, and 15 bases had no gene match. From germline, CDR1 is MNHEY and CDR2 SVGAGI. The CDR3, as DNA: TGTGCCAGCAGTTACCGGTGGTCGGCGGGAGTCCTACCCTACGAGCAGTACTTC. This codes for CASSYRWSAGVLPYEQYF.

V is TRBV18 and J is TRBJ2-1; 7 bases fit TRBD1. CDR1 is KGHSH, CDR2 LQKENI, per germline. The J segment lost 4 bases and the V segment lost 5 bases, leaving 5 bases of the junction unmatched. The CDR3 sequence is 14 residues long. The CDR3 DNA is TGTGCCAGCTCAGACGGACAGGAATACAATGAGCAGTTCTTC. The encoded protein is CASSDGQEYNEQFF.

The gene calls are TRBV18 and TRBJ2-7; 8 bases fit TRBD2. CDR1 KGHSH and CDR2 LQKENI come from the germline V gene. Trimming took 0 bases from V and 3 from J; bases not matched to a gene: 4. This CDR3 is built from 15 residues. The CDR3 region has the DNA TGTGCCAGCTCACCACCTAGCGGGACGAACTACGAGCAGTACTTC. Amino acid sequence: CASSPPSGTNYEQYF.

This clonotype has a handful of counts. The chain has TRBV4-3 and TRBJ1-6, with TRBD1 as a possible D gene (5 bases). V lost 0 bases and J lost 7, with 16 bases in between. Germline V lookup: CDR1 LGHNA, CDR2 YSLEER. The CDR3 consists of 17 residues. The CDR3 DNA follows: TGCGCCAGCAGCCAAGATGCCCTTGGGGGGAACAATTCACCCCTCCACTTT. This sequence encodes CASSQDALGGNNSPLHF.

The chain couples TRBV4-1 to TRBJ2-7, with D possibly being TRBD1 or TRBD2 (5 bases each). CDR1 and CDR2 from the germline V gene are MGHRA and YSYEKL. CDR3 length equals 16 residues. Trimming stripped 2 bases from V and 4 bases from J, with 18 bases between. CDR3 bases: TGCGCCAGCAGCCAATCCGGGACCCCCATGGGATACGAGCAGTACTTC. Amino acid sequence: CASSQSGTPMGYEQYF.

The CDR3 DNA follows: TGTGCCAGCAGCTCAACATTAGGAAACACCATATATTTT. Translating it yields CASSSTLGNTIYF. The chain is built from TRBV7-2 and TRBJ1-3; no clear D gene. V lost 4 bases and J 4 bases, leaving 8 bases between the germline ends. Per germline, CDR1 SGHTA and CDR2 FQGNSA. The CDR3 sequence is 13 residues long.

The chain carries TRBV7-8 and TRBJ2-7; 13 nucleotides line up with TRBD2. This CDR3 comprises 15 residues. The germline CDR1 and CDR2 sequences are SGHVS and FQNEAQ. With V trimmed by 6 bases and J by 3 bases, 5 bases remained unmatched. The CDR3 nucleotides are TGTGCCAGCAGGCCGGGACTAGCGGGAATCTACGAGCAGTACTTC. It encodes CASRPGLAGIYEQYF.

This clonotype was seen a few times. The rearrangement links TRBV2 to TRBJ2-1; D is possibly TRBD1 (6 bases). Germline CDR1 SNHLY, CDR2 FYNNEI. CDR3 length: 13 residues. Trimming removed 6 bases at V and 12 bases at J, with 18 bases between. CDR3 nucleotides: TGTGCCAGCAGGGACATGGGGGCCGGAAGGCAGTTCTTC. Protein sequence: CASRDMGAGRQFF.

This clonotype was counted between two and nine times. The rearrangement uses TRBV29-1 and TRBJ2-7, with D possibly being TRBD2 (7 bases). CDR1 SQVTM and CDR2 ANQGSEA come from the germline V gene. The CDR3 is 16 amino acids. V was shortened by 0 bases and J by 2 bases, with 17 bases between the two germline ends. CDR3 in DNA: TGCAGCGTTGAAGATGGGGGGGCCGGTGAACCCTACGAGCAGTACTTC. The encoded protein is CSVEDGGAGEPYEQYF.

At least ten counts were recorded for this clonotype. This sequence joins TRBV10-3 and TRBJ2-1; TRBD1 aligns across 9 bases. CDR3 length equals 17 residues. Losses at the gene ends were 4 bases for V and 7 bases for J; bases not matched to a gene: 14. CDR1 ENHRY and CDR2 SYGVKD come from the germline V gene. CDR3 region: CAISVNLGQGILNEQFF. As DNA, the CDR3 is TGTGCCATCAGTGTCAACTTGGGACAGGGAATATTGAATGAGCAGTTCTTC.

V and J are TRBV29-1 and TRBJ1-2; TRBD1 matches at 9 bases. The CDR3 totals 13 residues. Germline lookup yields CDR1 SQVTM and CDR2 ANQGSEA. J was trimmed by 4 bases and V by 4 bases; bases with no gene match: 4. DNA of the CDR3: TGCAGCGTTGTACAGGACAGGGGCTATGGCTACACCTTC. Translated: CSVVQDRGYGYTF.

The table lists this clonotype with a few counts. In DNA form, the CDR3 reads TGTGCCAGTAGTATAGCCGCACGGAATTACGAGCAGTACTTC. Translating it yields CASSIAARNYEQYF. V and J are TRBV19 and TRBJ2-7; unclear D gene. The ends were cut back, 1 base at V and 4 bases at J, with 11 bases in the middle. The germline V gene has CDR1 LNHDA and CDR2 SQIVND (reference sequence). This CDR3 comprises 14 residues.

The sample holds many counts of this clonotype. This sequence joins TRBV7-2 and TRBJ2-7, with D possibly TRBD1 on 6 matching bases. V was clipped by 1 base and J by 4 bases, with 11 bases between them. The CDR3 is 14 residues long. The germline gives CDR1 SGHTA, CDR2 FQGNSA. CDR3: CASSLGTGTYEQYF. As DNA, the CDR3 is TGTGCCAGCAGCTTAGGTACTGGGACATACGAGCAGTACTTC. Full variable domain (rest looked up from reference TRBV7-2 and TRBJ2-7): GAGVSQSPSNKVTEKGKDVELRCDPISGHTALYWYRQSLGQGLEFLIYFQGNSAPDKSGLPSDRFSAERTGGSVSTLTIQRTQQEDSAVYLCASSLGTGTYEQYFGPGTRLTVT.

This clonotype was found a few times. The genes are TRBV11-2 and TRBJ2-2; no clear D. The CDR3 spans 15 residues. V lost 0 bases to trimming and J lost 4 bases, with 9 bases between them. Looked up from germline, CDR1 is SGHAT and CDR2 is FQNNGV. CDR3 protein: CASSLDGQPTGELFF. In nucleotides, the CDR3 is TGTGCCAGCAGCTTAGATGGTCAACCCACCGGGGAGCTGTTTTTT.

The CDR3 loop reads CASSHPGSLAGKRPAQYF. The CDR3 DNA reads as TGTGCCAGCAGCCACCCGGGTTCACTAGCGGGCAAGAGACCGGCCCAGTACTTC. The rearrangement uses TRBV7-2 and TRBJ2-5, with TRBD2 matching over 9 bases. With V trimmed by 5 bases and J by 9 bases, 22 bases remained unmatched. Germline values: CDR1 SGHTA, CDR2 FQGNSA. This CDR3 is built from 18 residues.

V gene TRBV3-1 combines with J gene TRBJ2-1, with D hard to call. The germline gives CDR1 LGHDT, CDR2 YNNKEL (reference sequence). There are 12 residues in the CDR3. The V end lost 0 bases, the J end lost 6 bases, and 3 bases lay between the germline ends. For the CDR3, the DNA is TGTGCCAGCAGCCAAGAAGTCAATGAGCAGTTCTTC. Its translation is CASSQEVNEQFF.

This chain links TRBV29-1 with TRBJ2-7; D unclear. The V end was cut by 0 bases, the J end by 2 bases, with 11 bases between. CDR1 is SQVTM, CDR2 ANQGSEA, per germline. The CDR3 is 14 amino acids. The CDR3 sequence is CSVEEALGTYEQYF. DNA for the CDR3: TGCAGCGTTGAAGAGGCGCTAGGCACCTACGAGCAGTACTTC.

The CDR3 DNA follows: TGCAGCGTCGAGACAGGGGGCTCAGAGACCCAGTACTTC. Translating it yields CSVETGGSETQYF. The genes are TRBV29-1 and TRBJ2-5; TRBD1 matches 10 bases. V shed 6 bases, J shed 4 bases, and the junction held 5 bases outside the gene matches. This CDR3 comprises 13 residues. CDR1 SQVTM and CDR2 ANQGSEA come from the germline V gene.

This clonotype was counted between two and nine times. The chain couples TRBV2 to TRBJ2-1; TRBD2 might be the D (5 bases). The CDR3 runs 12 residues. Trimming removed 7 bases at V and 3 bases at J, with 7 bases between. Germline V CDR1 and CDR2: SNHLY, FYNNEI. Here the CDR3 reads CASTDYYNEQFF. CDR3 coding DNA: TGTGCCAGCACCGACTACTACAATGAGCAGTTCTTC.

This clonotype was recorded a few times. The rearrangement links TRBV5-1 to TRBJ2-1; 7 bases agree with TRBD2. Germline V gene sequence: CDR1 SGHRS, CDR2 YFSETQ. Trimming removed 1 base from V and 9 bases from J; junction bases left unmatched: 13. The CDR3 is 16 amino acids. The CDR3 sequence is CASSLPLAAGAGEQFF. Here the CDR3 DNA reads TGCGCCAGCAGCTTGCCTCTCGCGGCGGGAGCAGGTGAGCAGTTCTTC.